This TCR beta chain was sequenced in a study of blood T cell repertoires in COVID-19. Clones were sequenced by immunoSEQ multiplex PCR, and TCRdb holds only the in-frame ones, with some missing. The sample has approximately 440,000 clones, about 90% seen once. The germline V gene encodes CDR1 SGHDT and CDR2 YYEEEE. The J segment lost 4 bases and the V segment lost 2 bases, leaving 9 bases of the junction unmatched. The CDR3 loop spans 16 amino acids. This TCR was recovered from a man aged 18 to 29 who had recovered from COVID-19. The V and J genes are TRBV5-6 and TRBJ2-1, with 7 bases aligning to TRBD2. Sequenced sample: PBMCs or T cells enriched from blood (not recorded which). CDR3 sequence (DNA): TGTGCCAGCAGCTTTGTCGCGGGGGAACCTTACAATGAGCAGTTCTTC. It specifies CASSFVAGEPYNEQFF.